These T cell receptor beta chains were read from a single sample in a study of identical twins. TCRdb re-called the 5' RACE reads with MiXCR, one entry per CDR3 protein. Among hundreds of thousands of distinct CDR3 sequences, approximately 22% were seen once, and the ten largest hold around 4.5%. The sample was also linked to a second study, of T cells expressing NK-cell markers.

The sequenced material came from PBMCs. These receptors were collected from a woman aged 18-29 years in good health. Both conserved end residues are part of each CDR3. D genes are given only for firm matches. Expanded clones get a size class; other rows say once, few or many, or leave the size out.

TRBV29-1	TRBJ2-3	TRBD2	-	TGCAGCGTTGAAGACCTAGCGGGGGGTATGACAGATACGCAGTATTTT	CSVEDLAGGMTDTQYF
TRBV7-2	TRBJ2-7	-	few	TGTGCCAGCAGCTTAGGGCAGGCCCCGGGGGAGCAGTACTTC	CASSLGQAPGEQYF
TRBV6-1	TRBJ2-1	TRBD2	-	TGTGCCAGCAAAATGGGACTAGCGGCCTACAATGAGCAGTTCTTC	CASKMGLAAYNEQFF
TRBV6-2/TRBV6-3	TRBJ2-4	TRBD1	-	TGTGCCAGCAGCCCCGGACAGGGAAGGTCGGTAGCCAAAAACATTCAGTACTTC	CASSPGQGRSVAKNIQYF
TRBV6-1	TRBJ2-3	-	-	TGTGCCAGTAAGTCGGGGATGGGCACAGATACGCAGTATTTT	CASKSGMGTDTQYF
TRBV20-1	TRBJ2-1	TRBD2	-	TGCAGTGCTAGGAATAGCGGGGGGTCGGATGAGCAGTTCTTC	CSARNSGGSDEQFF
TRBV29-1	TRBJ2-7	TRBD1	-	TGCAGCGTTGAGGGACAGGGAGGTGGGGAGCAGTACTTC	CSVEGQGGGEQYF
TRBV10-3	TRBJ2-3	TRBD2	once	TGTGCCATCAGTGAGTCGAAAGCGGGAATGGATACGCAGTATTTT	CAISESKAGMDTQYF
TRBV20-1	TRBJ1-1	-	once	TGCAGTGCGCCTCCCCGCTGGTCTGGTGAAGCTTTCTTT	CSAPPRWSGEAFF
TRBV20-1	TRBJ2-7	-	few	TGCAGTGCTAACAGGGGAGGGTCCTACGAGCAGTACTTC	CSANRGGSYEQYF
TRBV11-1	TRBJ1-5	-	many	TGTGCCAGCAGCTTTGGTTTGGGGGTTGGTCTGGGCAATCAGCCCCAGCATTTT	CASSFGLGVGLGNQPQHF
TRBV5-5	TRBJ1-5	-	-	TGTGCCAGCAGCTTGGGCGTGGACCTGGGGCCCCAGCATTTT	CASSLGVDLGPQHF
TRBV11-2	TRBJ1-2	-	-	TGTGCCAGCAGCATTTCAGGGGATTCTAACTATGGCTACACCTTC	CASSISGDSNYGYTF
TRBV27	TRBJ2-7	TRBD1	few	TGTGCCAGCAGTGCCCTCGTCGGGACAGGGGTCTACGAGCAGTACTTC	CASSALVGTGVYEQYF
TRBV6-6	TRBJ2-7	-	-	TGTGCCAGCAGACATGGCAGTTTCTACGAGCAGTACTTC	CASRHGSFYEQYF
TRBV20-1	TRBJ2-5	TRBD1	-	TGCAGTGCCAACAGGGGGCTGGGGCGGTTATTCCGGGAGACCCAGTACTTC	CSANRGLGRLFRETQYF
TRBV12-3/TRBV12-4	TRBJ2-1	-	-	TGTGCCAGCAGTTCATCAGGGCTCAGGGAGCAGTTCTTC	CASSSSGLREQFF
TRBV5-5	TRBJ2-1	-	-	TGTGCCAGCGGCCCCTGGACCGGGGATGAGCAGTTCTTC	CASGPWTGDEQFF